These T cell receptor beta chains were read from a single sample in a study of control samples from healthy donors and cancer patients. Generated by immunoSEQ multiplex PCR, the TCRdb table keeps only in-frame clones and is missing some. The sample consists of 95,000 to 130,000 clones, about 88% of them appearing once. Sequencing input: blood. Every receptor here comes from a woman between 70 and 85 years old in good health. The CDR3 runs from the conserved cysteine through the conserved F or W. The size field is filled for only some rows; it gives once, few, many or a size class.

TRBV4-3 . CASSHQLGGELFF
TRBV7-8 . CASSRRDRVAYGYTF
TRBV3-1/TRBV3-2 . CASSQGGAEAFF
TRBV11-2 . CASSQTTSNQPQHF
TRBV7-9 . CASSLVGQANEKLFF
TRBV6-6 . CASSYAGTTEAFF
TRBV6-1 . CASSSPGTGVLGYTF
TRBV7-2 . CASSLEGYGYTF
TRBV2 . CASSAMGQAYNEQFF
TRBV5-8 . CASSPGLTENTEAFF
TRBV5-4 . CASSSSGTGSAEAFF
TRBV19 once CASSLGQGNEKLFF
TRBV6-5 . CASRRGSANEKLFF
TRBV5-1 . CASSPTSGSTDTQYF
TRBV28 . CASSRSAYGYTF
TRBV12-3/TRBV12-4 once CASSRGTDTQYF
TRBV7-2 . CASSLQGIGNQPQHF
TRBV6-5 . CASRLGGEQFF
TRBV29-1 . CSSQAGGRWETQYF
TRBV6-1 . CASSEMHTSNYGYTF
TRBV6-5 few CASSYRFGGADSPLHF
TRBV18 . CASSPTGANVLTF
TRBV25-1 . CASSLGRDNEKLFF
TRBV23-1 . CASGGAVTPKDGYTF
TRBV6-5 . CASGDYQPQHF
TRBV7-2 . CASSLSPDRDGYTF
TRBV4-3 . CASSAGTGSNEQYF
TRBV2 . CASDRGISGNTIYF
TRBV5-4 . CASSLAGGTNTEAFF
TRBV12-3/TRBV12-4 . CASSPRFGDTQYF
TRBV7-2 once CASSSPRGRNGGELFF
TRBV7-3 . CASSPDRYTDTQYF